This is a list of T cell receptor beta chains from one sample in a study of blood T cell repertoires in COVID-19. This table comes from immunoSEQ multiplex PCR, and its TCRdb copy is limited to in-frame clones, with some not included. This table has tens of thousands of clones, around 89% appearing once. Sequencing was done on a sample of peripheral blood. All receptors derive from a man between 60 and 70 years old with acute or convalescent COVID-19. Both conserved end residues are trimmed from each CDR3. Each record gives: V gene, J gene, CDR3 protein.

>TRBV5-8|TRBJ2-2
ASSLVRGGTGELF
>TRBV11-2|TRBJ1-1
ASSSPTAPTDTEAF
>TRBV5-1|TRBJ2-3
ASSLRGGGLTDTQY
>TRBV30|TRBJ1-1
AWRKAGQGGTEAF
>TRBV10-3|TRBJ2-1
AISDISGSAGGRNEQF
>TRBV6-5|TRBJ1-2
ASSYTGGLNYGYT
>TRBV3-1/TRBV3-2|TRBJ1-5
ASSRRTGGDQPQH
>TRBV7-2|TRBJ1-5
ASSSGQIGQAH
>TRBV7-9|TRBJ1-4
ASSLAQTNEKLF
>TRBV27|TRBJ2-7
ASWGRDTYEQY
>TRBV19|TRBJ2-1
ASNVASGVNEQF
>TRBV7-9|TRBJ1-2
ASSLDRQGRGYT
>TRBV6-6|TRBJ1-1
ASSGAGALNTEAF
>TRBV6-5|TRBJ1-2
ASLRIRGHYGYT
>TRBV5-1|TRBJ2-7
ASSLAWTRSSSYEQY
>TRBV3-1/TRBV3-2|TRBJ2-7
ASQPRRTSYEQY
>TRBV27|TRBJ2-2
ASSLSPRVGELF
>TRBV2|TRBJ2-7
ASSLEVTYEQY
>TRBV15|TRBJ1-4
ATSRDVGEVLF
>TRBV19|TRBJ1-5
ASSETGFSNQPQH
>TRBV6-5|TRBJ1-2
ATHPDGTGFYGYT
>TRBV19|TRBJ2-7
ASSIDYRGYEQY
>TRBV19|TRBJ1-5
ASSIAQTGVNQPQH
>TRBV18|TRBJ2-7
ASSRSGQGGYYEQY
>TRBV5-1|TRBJ1-1
ASSLADRGSSEAF
>TRBV4-1|TRBJ2-4
ASSQDGVPGNAKNIQY
>TRBV3-1/TRBV3-2|TRBJ1-1
ASSPRSTGPEAF
>TRBV7-9|TRBJ1-5
ASSFDRDQPQH
>TRBV19|TRBJ1-2
ASSIDNNYGYT
>TRBV14|TRBJ2-2
ASSQERLTGELF
>TRBV10-3|TRBJ1-5
AIREGLGQPQH
>TRBV14|TRBJ2-3
ASSQEDRATDTQY
>TRBV24-1|TRBJ2-2
ATSDSDRNTGELF
>TRBV7-9|TRBJ1-1
ASSLGFLGQMNTEAF
>TRBV6-5|TRBJ2-7
ASRIGRSPAYEQY
>TRBV19|TRBJ1-1
ASSRRAWDTEAF
>TRBV7-9|TRBJ2-7
ASSIGTGSGGEQY
>TRBV7-9|TRBJ1-1
ASSRRGQANTEAF
>TRBV30|TRBJ1-1
ACQGTGSLRAEAF
>TRBV3-1/TRBV3-2|TRBJ2-3
ASTWGDPITDTQY
>TRBV30|TRBJ1-5
AWGHDSNQPQH
>TRBV19|TRBJ1-5
ASSIQDRGGGKPQH
>TRBV7-2|TRBJ2-3
ASSPRGDRGDTQY
>TRBV29-1|TRBJ1-2
TARDRQEGYT
>TRBV10-3|TRBJ1-1
AISSFSGGTEAF
>TRBV5-1|TRBJ1-2
ASSLAGTVYGYT
>TRBV9|TRBJ1-5
ASSGSGQGHQPQH
>TRBV7-3|TRBJ2-3
ASSQATDTQY
>TRBV21-1|TRBJ2-7
ASTKRGGDYEQY
>TRBV19|TRBJ2-7
ASSQGRLLEQY
>TRBV3-1/TRBV3-2|TRBJ1-5
ASSHGPPQTSNQPQH
>TRBV20-1|TRBJ2-1
SAGANNEQF
>TRBV6-5|TRBJ1-2
ASSYGTGSDGYT